Presented here are 3 T cell receptor beta chains from one specimen sequenced in a study of blood T cell repertoires in COVID-19. Only in-frame clones appear in the TCRdb table, and some are missing; sequencing was by immunoSEQ multiplex PCR. The sample yields roughly 280,000 clones, 89% seen once. The sequenced sample was peripheral blood. These receptors all stem from a man aged 50 to 59 with acute or convalescent COVID-19.

The rearrangement links TRBV7-9 to TRBJ2-1, with TRBD2 as a possible D gene (6 bases). The V and J ends lost 7 bases and 1 base respectively, with 11 bases between them. Germline CDR1 is SEHNR and CDR2 is FQNEAQ (reference sequence). This CDR3 comprises 14 residues. CDR3 DNA sequence: TGTGCCAGCACCAACGGGGGTTCCTACAATGAGCAGTTCTTC. This codes for CASTNGGSYNEQFF.

V and J are TRBV6-5 and TRBJ1-2, with D unresolved. Per germline, CDR1 MNHEY and CDR2 SVGAGI. Trimming stripped 0 bases from V and 6 bases from J, with 8 bases between. The CDR3 has 13 residues. The CDR3 sequence is CASSYSYGNGYTF. Here the CDR3 DNA reads TGTGCCAGCAGTTACTCCTACGGTAATGGCTACACCTTC.

This clone has a handful of counts. The DNA of the CDR3 is TGTGCCAGCAGTCGTGGGGGGGGGATGAACACAGATACGCAGTATTTT. Protein: CASSRGGGMNTDTQYF. The genes are TRBV14 and TRBJ2-3; 7 positions agree with TRBD2. The V gene's germline CDR1 is SGHDN and CDR2 FVKESK. The CDR3 has 16 residues. V shed 6 bases, J shed 2 bases, and the junction held 11 bases outside the gene matches. The full variable domain, in which reference TRBV14 and TRBJ2-3 provide the parts outside the CDR3, is EAGVTQFPSHSVIEKGQTVTLRCDPISGHDNLYWYRRVMGKEIKFLLHFVKESKQDESGMPNNRFLAERTGGTYSTLKVQPAELEDSGVYFCASSRGGGMNTDTQYFGPGTRLTVL.